This T cell receptor beta chain was profiled in a study of technical replicates of blood from a handful of donors. This CDR3 has 12 amino acids. V was clipped by 1 base and J by 7 bases, with 4 bases between them. CDR1 SGHAT and CDR2 FQNNGV come from the germline V gene. Generated by immunoSEQ multiplex PCR, the TCRdb table keeps only in-frame clones and is missing some. The sample consists of approximately 80,000 clones, roughly 98% of them appearing once. This receptor was obtained from a human donor in good health. The chain combines TRBV11-2 with TRBJ1-4; D unclear. Material for sequencing was T cells isolated from PBMCs. The CDR3 nucleotides read TGTGCCAGCAGCTTAGTATTTGAAAAACTGTTTTTT. It is translated as CASSLVFEKLFF.